This T cell receptor beta chain was sequenced in a study of cytomegalovirus exposure and HLA in healthy donors. V gave up 3 bases and J gave up 4 bases, with 11 bases separating them. From germline, CDR1 is KGHSH and CDR2 LQKENI. CDR3 length: 14 amino acids. 60 Vbeta and 13 Jbeta primers were used in PCR. Some clones are missing from TCRdb's copy, which holds only in-frame ones; the method was immunoSEQ multiplex PCR. Here the sample spans about 170,000 clones, less than 85% being singletons. The rearrangement links TRBV18 to TRBJ2-3, with a possible D match to TRBD2 (6 bases). This clonotype was obtained from a male donor in good health and CMV-seronegative. The source material was PBMCs. This CDR3 reads CASSPRRGSDTQYF. Written as DNA, the CDR3 is TGTGCCAGCTCACCCCGGCGGGGCTCAGATACGCAGTATTTT.